These 28 T cell receptor beta chains share one sample of origin, sequenced in a study of blood T cell repertoires in COVID-19. Repertoires were generated with immunoSEQ multiplex PCR, while TCRdb's copy carries only in-frame clones and drops some. The sample yields around 45,000 clones, 60% to 85% seen once. Sequencing used peripheral blood. All receptors derive from a woman over 75 with acute or convalescent COVID-19.

This clone was recorded once. The CDR3: CASSLFAGTEAFF. The CDR3, as DNA: TGTGCCAGCAGTTTATTTGCGGGCACTGAAGCTTTCTTT. The chain is built from TRBV12-3 or TRBV12-4 and TRBJ1-1, with D unresolved. Trimming removed 2 bases at V and 4 bases at J, with 8 bases between. CDR3 length equals 13 residues.

This chain joins TRBV6-5 and TRBJ1-1; maybe TRBD1 (5 bases). With 2 bases removed from V and 8 bases from J, the gap between germline ends came to 15 bases. Looked up from germline, CDR1 is MNHEY and CDR2 is SVGAGI. The CDR3 is 14 amino acids. The CDR3 reads CASSYEGRALEAFF. DNA of the CDR3: TGTGCCAGCAGTTACGAGGGGAGGGCTCTGGAAGCTTTCTTT.

This chain connects TRBV5-1 to TRBJ1-4; D unclear. Germline V lookup: CDR1 SGHRS, CDR2 YFSETQ. V gave up 3 bases and J gave up 8 bases, with 14 bases separating them. This CDR3 spans 14 amino acids. In DNA form, the CDR3 reads TGCGCCAGCAGCTCGCGGCCGGGAGGGGAAAAACTGTTTTTT. Translating gives CASSSRPGGEKLFF.

This chain uses TRBV19 with TRBJ1-1; D remains unclear. The CDR3 sequence is 17 residues long. Between the trimmed V and J ends, which lost 2 bases and 4 bases, there was a span of 20 bases. Germline-derived CDR1 and CDR2 are LNHDA and SQIVND (reference sequence). The CDR3 bases are TGTGCCAGTAGTATAAGGACGGCACAGCCGGGGAGCACTGAAGCTTTCTTT. Translated, it gives CASSIRTAQPGSTEAFF.

The chain joins TRBV11-2 to TRBJ2-7; D is possibly TRBD2 (7 bases). This CDR3 has 16 amino acids. V gave up 4 bases and J gave up 0 bases, with 16 bases separating them. Germline-derived CDR1 and CDR2 are SGHAT and FQNNGV. Here the CDR3 DNA reads TGTGCCAGCAGCTCCCTGGGGGGGCCGAGCTCCTACGAGCAGTACTTC. It is translated as CASSSLGGPSSYEQYF.

This chain joins TRBV27 and TRBJ1-1; 7 nucleotides align to TRBD1. The trim removed 5 bases at V and 1 base at J, leaving 4 bases unmatched. CDR3 length: 14 residues. The germline V gene encodes CDR1 MNHEY and CDR2 SMNVEV (reference sequence). The CDR3 sequence is CASSGWTGNTEAFF. In DNA, the CDR3 is TGTGCCAGCAGTGGCTGGACAGGGAACACTGAAGCTTTCTTT.

V gene TRBV6-5 combines with J gene TRBJ2-7, with 7 bases lining up with TRBD2. Germline V CDR1 and CDR2: MNHEY, SVGAGI. Germline trimming cut 5 bases from V and 2 bases from J; bases unmatched to any gene: 9. The CDR3 contains 15 residues. CDR3 nucleotide sequence: TGTGCCAGCAGTCCTTTTGTGGGAGGGCCCTACGAGCAGTACTTC. As protein: CASSPFVGGPYEQYF.

Only a few counts were recorded for this clone. The chain is built from TRBV11-3 and TRBJ2-2; D remains unclear. Germline V gives CDR1 SGHNT, CDR2 YENEEA. The V gene lost 1 base and the J gene lost 0 bases, with 9 bases spanning the gap. This CDR3 comprises 16 residues. In nucleotides, the CDR3 is TGTGCCAGCAGCTTAGGTGGCACATCGAACACCGGGGAGCTGTTTTTT. Its translation: CASSLGGTSNTGELFF.

The rearrangement links TRBV6-6 to TRBJ2-3, with a tentative D call TRBD1 (5 bases). The CDR3 contains 13 residues. V was cut by 6 bases and J by 1 base, with 8 bases left in between. Germline values: CDR1 MNHNY, CDR2 SVGAGI (reference sequence). The CDR3: CASSPRGTDTQYF. For the CDR3, the DNA is TGTGCCAGCAGCCCCAGGGGCACAGATACGCAGTATTTT.

J is TRBJ1-2 and V is TRBV7-2; D uncertain. Trimming stripped 1 base from V and 2 bases from J, with 5 bases between. The germline CDR1 and CDR2 sequences are SGHTA and FQGNSA. The CDR3 contains 13 residues. CDR3 amino acids: CASSLEQNYGYTF. The CDR3 bases are TGTGCCAGCAGCTTAGAACAGAACTATGGCTACACCTTC.

The chain couples TRBV27 to TRBJ1-5; D might be TRBD1 (5 bases). From germline, CDR1 is MNHEY and CDR2 SMNVEV (reference sequence). The CDR3 totals 13 residues. Trimming took 6 bases from V and 3 from J, leaving 9 bases between them. In DNA, the CDR3 is TGTGCCAGCAGACGACAGACCAATCAGCCCCAGCATTTT. This translates into CASRRQTNQPQHF.

The chain uses TRBV12-3 or TRBV12-4 and TRBJ1-1, with D maybe TRBD1 (5 bases). The CDR3 totals 13 residues. V was trimmed by 6 bases and J by 1 base, leaving 9 bases between them. DNA for the CDR3: TGTGCCAGCAGGGGGCCGGCGAACACTGAAGCTTTCTTT. Translated: CASRGPANTEAFF.

This clone has just one count. This chain's CDR3 is CASSLGPRQGGSPLHF. In nucleotides, the CDR3 is TGTGCCAGCAGCTTAGGCCCCCGACAGGGAGGATCACCCCTCCACTTT. This chain joins TRBV7-9 and TRBJ1-6, with 7 positions matching TRBD1. Germline assignment: CDR1 SEHNR and CDR2 FQNEAQ (reference sequence). The CDR3 runs 16 residues. The junction had 10 bases not matched to a gene; V was cut back by 1 base and J by 10 bases.

The V gene is TRBV9, the J gene TRBJ2-7, with 11 bases that match TRBD2. V lost 0 bases and J lost 4; bases outside the gene matches: 6. The CDR3 loop spans 16 amino acids. CDR1 and CDR2 (germline): SGDLS, YYNGEE. The CDR3 reads CASSVDSGRAIYEQYF. DNA for the CDR3: TGTGCCAGCAGCGTAGATAGCGGGAGGGCCATTTACGAGCAGTACTTC.

The chain links TRBV2 to TRBJ1-1; perhaps TRBD1 as D (6 bases). Germline values: CDR1 SNHLY, CDR2 FYNNEI. V lost 6 bases, J lost 1 base, and 12 bases lay in between. The CDR3 is made up of 14 amino acids. The CDR3 bases are TGTGCCAGCAGCACACAGGGATCGAACACTGAAGCTTTCTTT. It is translated as CASSTQGSNTEAFF.

This chain uses TRBV1 with TRBJ2-5; the table's TRBD2 call for D was not verified on the DNA. TRBV1 is a documented pseudogene. The CDR3 runs 17 residues. Written as DNA, the CDR3 is TGCACCAGCAGCCAAGAAGAAGCGGGAGGGCCGGGAGAGACCCAGTACTTC. Protein sequence: CTSSQEEAGGPGETQYF.

This chain links TRBV2 with TRBJ1-5; TRBD1 is a possible D gene (5 bases). Per germline, CDR1 SNHLY and CDR2 FYNNEI. With 7 bases removed from V and 6 bases from J, the gap between germline ends came to 16 bases. This CDR3 spans 14 amino acids. Here the CDR3 DNA reads TGTGCCAGCAAGGCTGAGGAGGGGCCTCAGCCCCAGCATTTT. This translates into CASKAEEGPQPQHF.

The V gene is TRBV27, the J gene TRBJ2-3, with 7 bases fitting TRBD2. The CDR3 contains 16 residues. The germline V gene has CDR1 MNHEY and CDR2 SMNVEV (reference sequence). Trimming removed 6 bases from V and 3 bases from J; junction bases left unmatched: 12. The CDR3 region is CASRLAGASGTDTQYF. CDR3 nucleotide sequence: TGTGCCAGCAGATTAGCTGGGGCTAGCGGTACAGATACGCAGTATTTT.

This clone was counted once. The chain couples TRBV4-1 to TRBJ2-3, with D uncertain. The length of the CDR3 is 15 residues. The V end was cut by 2 bases, the J end by 3 bases, with 12 bases between. The germline V gene encodes CDR1 MGHRA and CDR2 YSYEKL. The CDR3 loop reads CASSQSVVLTDTQYF. As DNA, the CDR3 is TGCGCCAGCAGCCAATCGGTCGTTCTGACAGATACGCAGTATTTT.

The chain recombines TRBV27 with TRBJ2-6, with 7 bases identical to TRBD1. CDR3 length: 15 amino acids. J lost 0 bases, V lost 5 bases, and 1 base had no gene match. Germline CDR1 and CDR2: MNHEY and SMNVEV (reference sequence). Here the CDR3 DNA reads TGTGCCAGCAGTCCAGGGGGCTCTGGGGCCAACGTCCTGACTTTC. Protein sequence: CASSPGGSGANVLTF.

The genes are TRBV5-1 and TRBJ1-2; D not certain. The ends were cut back, 6 bases at V and 3 bases at J, with 12 bases in the middle. The CDR3 extends over 13 amino acids. Germline-derived CDR1 and CDR2 are SGHRS and YFSETQ. The CDR3 protein is CASNDGLDYGYTF. As DNA, the CDR3 is TGCGCCAGCAACGACGGGTTGGACTATGGCTACACCTTC.

The chain uses TRBV3-1 (or the pseudogene TRBV3-2) and TRBJ2-2; D remains unclear. Trimming cost V 6 bases and J 2 bases, with 13 bases left between them. The CDR3 sequence is 15 residues long. Germline lookup yields CDR1 LGHDT and CDR2 YNNKEL (reference sequence). CDR3 amino acids: CASRLNPLNTGELFF. In DNA, the CDR3 is TGTGCCAGCAGGCTGAATCCCCTAAACACCGGGGAGCTGTTTTTT.

This clone appeared a single time. The chain couples TRBV27 to TRBJ2-3; 8 positions agree with TRBD2. The CDR3 loop spans 18 amino acids. V lost 1 base, J lost 2 bases, and 11 bases stayed unmatched. From germline, CDR1 is MNHEY and CDR2 SMNVEV (reference sequence). The DNA of the CDR3 is TGTGCCAGCAGTTTATATCCGTCGGGGGGGATCTCCACAGATACGCAGTATTTT. Encoded protein: CASSLYPSGGISTDTQYF.

The chain joins TRBV6-2 or TRBV6-3 to TRBJ2-2; D remains ambiguous. Looked up from germline, CDR1 is MNHEY and CDR2 is SVGEGT. The CDR3 is 14 amino acids. Trimming removed 5 bases from V and 2 bases from J, with 9 bases in between. CDR3 protein: CASSDLLNTGELFF. The CDR3 coding sequence is TGTGCCAGCAGTGACTTACTCAACACCGGGGAGCTGTTTTTT.

The J gene is TRBJ2-3, the V gene TRBV30; 12 positions agree with TRBD1. The CDR3 spans 15 residues. The trim removed 3 bases at V and 5 bases at J, leaving 6 bases unmatched. Germline V CDR1 and CDR2: GTSNPN, SVGIG (reference sequence). The CDR3 nucleotides read TGTGCCTGGAGGGACCGGGACAGGGGGCTAGATACGCAGTATTTT. The encoded protein is CAWRDRDRGLDTQYF. Complete variable domain (other parts from reference TRBV30 and TRBJ2-3): SQTIHQWPATLVQPVGSPLSLECTVEGTSNPNLYWYRQAAGRGLQLLFYSVGIGQISSEVPQNLSASRPQDRQFILSSKKLLLSDSGFYLCAWRDRDRGLDTQYFGPGTRLTVL.

The chain combines TRBV2 with TRBJ1-2, with unresolved D. V was pared by 7 bases and J by 5 bases, with 20 bases between. Looked up from germline, CDR1 is SNHLY and CDR2 is FYNNEI. This CDR3 contains 15 residues. The DNA of the CDR3 is TGTGCCAGCATGCGAGAGGTCAACGGCGCATATGGCTACACCTTC. It yields the protein CASMREVNGAYGYTF. Together with reference TRBV2 and TRBJ1-2, the CDR3 gives the full variable domain: EPEVTQTPSHQVTQMGQEVILRCVPISNHLYFYWYRQILGQKVEFLVSFYNNEISEKSEIFDDQFSVERPDGSNFTLKIRSTKLEDSAMYFCASMREVNGAYGYTFGSGTRLTVV.

This chain links TRBV11-2 with TRBJ2-1, with TRBD2 matching 9 bases. The V and J ends lost 0 bases and 4 bases, in that order; junction bases with no gene match: 10. Germline CDR1 and CDR2: SGHAT and FQNNGV. CDR3 length: 18 amino acids. CDR3 DNA sequence: TGTGCCAGCAGCTTAGAAGGGTTAGCGGGAGTCCGTTACAATGAGCAGTTCTTC. This encodes CASSLEGLAGVRYNEQFF.

V usage is TRBV25-1 and J usage is TRBJ2-2, with 10 bases fitting TRBD1. This CDR3 is built from 13 residues. The germline V gene has CDR1 MGHDK and CDR2 SYGVNS. J was trimmed by 13 bases and V by 3 bases; bases with no gene match: 5. This CDR3 is CASSDGDRGVLFF. The DNA of the CDR3 is TGTGCCAGCAGTGATGGGGACAGGGGTGTGCTGTTTTTT.